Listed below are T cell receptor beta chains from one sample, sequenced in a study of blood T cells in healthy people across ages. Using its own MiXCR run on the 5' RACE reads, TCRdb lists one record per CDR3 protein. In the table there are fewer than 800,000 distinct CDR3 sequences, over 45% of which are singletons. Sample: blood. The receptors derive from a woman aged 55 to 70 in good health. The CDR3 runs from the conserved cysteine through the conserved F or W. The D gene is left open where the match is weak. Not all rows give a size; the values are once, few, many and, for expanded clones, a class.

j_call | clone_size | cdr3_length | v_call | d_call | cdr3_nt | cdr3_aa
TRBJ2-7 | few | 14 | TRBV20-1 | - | TGCAGTGCGGGTACATCGGGGTCCGGGTACGAGCAGTACTTC | CSAGTSGSGYEQYF
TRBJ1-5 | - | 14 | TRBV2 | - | TGTGCCAGCAGTCAACAGACGAGCAATCAGCCCCAGCATTTT | CASSQQTSNQPQHF
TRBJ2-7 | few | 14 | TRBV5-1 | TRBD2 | TGCGCCAGCAGTCCCGCGGCGGGAGCGTACGAGCAGTACTTC | CASSPAAGAYEQYF
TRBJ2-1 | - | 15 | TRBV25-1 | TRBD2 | TGTGCCAGCAGCAGACTAGCGGGAGTCCCCGATGAGCAGTTCTTC | CASSRLAGVPDEQFF
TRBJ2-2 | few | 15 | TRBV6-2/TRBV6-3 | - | TGTGCCAGCAGTTACGGGACGGTGAACACCGGGGAGCTGTTTTTT | CASSYGTVNTGELFF
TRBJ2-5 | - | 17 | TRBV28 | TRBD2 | TGTGCCAGCAGTTTACAAGGGACTAGCGGGAGAAGGGAGACCCAGTACTTC | CASSLQGTSGRRETQYF
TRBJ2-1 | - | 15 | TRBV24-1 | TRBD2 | TGTGCCACCAGTGGCGGTAGCGGGGACTACAATGAGCAGTTCTTC | CATSGGSGDYNEQFF
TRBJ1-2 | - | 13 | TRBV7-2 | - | TGTGCCAGCAGCTTCGGGACATCTTATGGCTACACCTTC | CASSFGTSYGYTF
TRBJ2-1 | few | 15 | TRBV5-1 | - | TGCGCCAGCAGCTTGTTAGGGAGCTCCTACAATGAGCAGTTCTTC | CASSLLGSSYNEQFF
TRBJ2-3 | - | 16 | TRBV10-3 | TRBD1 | TGTGCCATCAGCAGAACGGGACAGGGATTCACAGATACGCAGTATTTT | CAISRTGQGFTDTQYF
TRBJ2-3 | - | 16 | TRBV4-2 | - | TGTGCCAGCAGCCACCTAGACTCAACTAGCACAGATACGCAGTATTTT | CASSHLDSTSTDTQYF
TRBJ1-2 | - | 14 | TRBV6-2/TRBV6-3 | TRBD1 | TGTGCCAGCAGTTTCGCTTGGACAGGGTATGGCTACACCTTC | CASSFAWTGYGYTF
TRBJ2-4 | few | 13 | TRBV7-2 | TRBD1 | TGTGCCAGCAGTCAGGACAGGGCGGACATTCAGTACTTC | CASSQDRADIQYF
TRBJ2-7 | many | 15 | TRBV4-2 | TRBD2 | TGTGCCAGCAGCCAAGAGAGAGGACTAGCCTACGAGCAGTACTTC | CASSQERGLAYEQYF
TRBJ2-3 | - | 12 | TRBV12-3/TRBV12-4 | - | TGTGCCAGCAACCACGGAACAGATACGCAGTATTTT | CASNHGTDTQYF